This TCR beta chain was captured in a study of graft-versus-host responses after intestinal transplantation. Study-wide context: Each of the recipients got a multivisceral, liver-intestinal, or isolated intestinal transplant. Every recipient had anti-thymocyte globulin induction and around three years of tacrolimus plus steroids.

Profiled with immunoSEQ multiplex PCR; TCRdb holds only in-frame clones, not every one. Found here are about 130,000 clones, roughly 92% of them singletons; the top ten hold about 0.16%. This clone was seen a single time. Its antigen remains unidentified. The CDR3 covers 16 residues. V was pared by 1 base and J by 1 base, with 13 bases between. Germline lookup yields CDR1 SEHNR and CDR2 FQNEAQ (reference sequence). The source is a human donor who received an intestinal transplant. This chain uses TRBV7-9 with TRBJ2-5, with a tentative D call TRBD2 (7 bases). Material: unstimulated CD4+ T cells sorted from spleen or lymph node cells, obtained before intestinal transplant. CDR3 sequence reads: CASSLVGGTTQETQYF. CDR3 sequence (DNA): TGTGCCAGCAGCTTAGTAGGGGGGACTACCCAAGAGACCCAGTACTTC.